This T cell receptor beta chain was identified during a study of blood T cell repertoires in COVID-19. In the study overall: Sources were T cells, B-cell-depleted T cells, or PBMCs; the material itself was cDNA or gDNA.

The assay was immunoSEQ multiplex PCR, and TCRdb's table has in-frame clones only and misses some. The data contain under 500,000 clones, about 85% of them singletons. The age range of participants was about 18 to 90 years, with residence in around 22 US areas. The CDR3 covers 14 residues. Deletions cut 1 base from V and 10 bases from J, with 14 bases between. Germline CDR1 LGHDT, CDR2 YNNKEL (reference sequence). The receptor was isolated from a woman under 30 with acute COVID-19. This sequence joins TRBV3-1 (or the pseudogene TRBV3-2) and TRBJ2-1; no definite D call. Sequencing used PBMCs or T cells enriched from blood (not recorded which). CDR3 in DNA: TGTGCCAGCAGCCAAGCCCCCGGAGTACGGGAGCAGTTCTTC. As protein: CASSQAPGVREQFF.